This passage covers 26 T cell receptor beta chains from one sample sequenced in a study of identical twins. One entry per CDR3 protein, called by TCRdb with MiXCR from the 5' RACE reads. The sample includes 1,800,000 or so distinct CDR3 sequences, about 32% of them seen just once. Sequencing used cord blood. The source is a newborn girl in good health.

V and J are TRBV2 and TRBJ2-2, with 12 bases that match TRBD2. The CDR3 has 18 amino acids. The germline V gene encodes CDR1 SNHLY and CDR2 FYNNEI. Trimming took 6 bases from V and 0 from J; bases not matched to a gene: 8. As DNA, the CDR3 is TGTGCCAGCAGGGATCGACTAGCGGGAGCCTCGAACACCGGGGAGCTGTTTTTT. This translates into CASRDRLAGASNTGELFF.

The genes are TRBV18 and TRBJ1-6, with a tentative D call TRBD1 (5 bases). This CDR3 has 14 amino acids. In germline, CDR1 is KGHSH, CDR2 LQKENI. V was shortened by 3 bases and J by 7 bases, with 10 bases between the two germline ends. CDR3 residues: CASSPFRANSPLHF. The CDR3 bases are TGTGCCAGCTCACCTTTCAGGGCCAATTCACCCCTCCACTTT. Based on the CDR3 plus reference TRBV18 and TRBJ1-6, the full variable domain is NAGVMQNPRHLVRRRGQEARLRCSPMKGHSHVYWYRQLPEEGLKFMVYLQKENIIDESGMPKERFSAEFPKEGPSILRIQQVVRGDSAAYFCASSPFRANSPLHFGNGTRLTVT.

This clonotype has a count of ten or more. The chain joins TRBV3-1 to TRBJ2-3; no clear D gene. The CDR3 is 16 amino acids. In germline, CDR1 is LGHDT, CDR2 YNNKEL (reference sequence). Trimming shortened V by 1 base and J by 2 bases, and 13 bases separated the two germline ends. The CDR3 sequence: CASSQGPGVPTDTQYF. CDR3 sequence (DNA): TGTGCCAGCAGCCAAGGTCCGGGCGTGCCCACAGATACGCAGTATTTT.

The table lists this clonotype with a count of one. The chain employs TRBV5-1 and TRBJ1-1, with D possibly TRBD1 on 6 matching bases. V was cut by 3 bases and J by 5 bases, with 17 bases left in between. The germline CDR1 and CDR2 sequences are SGHRS and YFSETQ. The CDR3 length is 15 residues. The DNA of the CDR3 is TGCGCCAGCAGCTCAGCCCCAGGGGTGGGAACTGAAGCTTTCTTT. This encodes CASSSAPGVGTEAFF.

The V call is TRBV20-1, the J call TRBJ2-4; possibly TRBD2 for D (6 bases). The DNA end lines up better with TRBJ2-7; the J call may be wrong. The CDR3 is 13 residues long. The germline gives CDR1 DFQATT, CDR2 SNEGSKA (reference sequence). DNA of the CDR3: TGCAGTGCTCAAACTAGCAGCTCCTACGAGCAGTACTTC. This codes for CSAQTSSSYEQYF.

This clonotype appeared many times. V gene TRBV29-1 combines with J gene TRBJ1-1; D remains unclear. V shed 5 bases and J shed 4 bases, with 11 bases lying between them. The germline V gene has CDR1 SQVTM and CDR2 ANQGSEA. This CDR3 has 12 residues. As DNA, the CDR3 is TGCAGCGTTTTCACACACGGCACTGAAGCTTTCTTT. It encodes CSVFTHGTEAFF. Full variable domain (rest looked up from reference TRBV29-1 and TRBJ1-1): SAVISQKPSRDICQRGTSLTIQCQVDSQVTMMFWYRQQPGQSLTLIATANQGSEATYESGFVIDKFPISRPNLTFSTLTVSNMSPEDSSIYLCSVFTHGTEAFFGQGTRLTVV.

In this sample, this clonotype turned up once. The chain links TRBV14 to TRBJ1-1, with D unclear. From germline, CDR1 is SGHDN and CDR2 FVKESK. Trimming removed 4 bases from V and 2 bases from J, with 11 bases in between. The CDR3 has 14 residues. The CDR3 loop reads CASSLNAVNTEAFF. Here the CDR3 DNA reads TGTGCCAGCAGCCTCAATGCGGTCAACACTGAAGCTTTCTTT.

This chain links TRBV5-5 with TRBJ2-2; TRBD1 agrees at 7 bases. The CDR3 extends over 17 amino acids. Unmatched junction bases numbered 13, after V lost 4 bases and J lost 4 bases. From germline, CDR1 is SGHKS and CDR2 YYEKEE (reference sequence). The CDR3 sequence: CASSAKQGPLLTGELFF. CDR3 nucleotide sequence: TGTGCCAGCAGCGCCAAACAGGGGCCGCTACTCACCGGGGAGCTGTTTTTT.

In this sample, this clonotype turned up a few times. This chain connects TRBV20-1 to TRBJ2-3, with TRBD2 matching over 9 bases. V lost 1 base to trimming and J lost 0 bases; unmatched junction nucleotides: 8. Germline V lookup: CDR1 DFQATT, CDR2 SNEGSKA (reference sequence). The CDR3 loop spans 17 amino acids. This chain's CDR3 is CSARVRAGGPSTDTQYF. CDR3 DNA sequence: TGCAGTGCTAGAGTACGGGCGGGAGGGCCGAGCACAGATACGCAGTATTTT.

The count of this clonotype is one. The chain joins TRBV28 to TRBJ1-1; D is possibly TRBD1 (5 bases). The CDR3 sequence is 14 residues long. The germline gives CDR1 MDHEN, CDR2 SYDVKM. Trimming took off 3 bases at V and 7 bases at J, with 15 bases between the two ends. CDR3 amino acids: CASSLVGEYIEAFF. The DNA for the CDR3 is TGTGCCAGCAGTTTGGTGGGGGAGTACATTGAAGCTTTCTTT.

This chain uses TRBV5-1 with TRBJ1-2; the D gene is possibly TRBD1 (5 bases). With 4 bases removed from V and 1 base from J, the gap between germline ends came to 14 bases. In germline, CDR1 is SGHRS, CDR2 YFSETQ. CDR3 length equals 15 residues. CDR3: CASSPSGTVNYGYTF. For the CDR3, the DNA is TGCGCCAGCAGCCCAAGCGGGACGGTTAACTATGGCTACACCTTC.

This chain connects TRBV15 to TRBJ2-3; 10 bases are a match to TRBD1. CDR3 size: 16 residues. The germline V gene encodes CDR1 LNHNV and CDR2 YYDKDF (reference sequence). V lost 4 bases to trimming and J lost 2 bases; unmatched junction nucleotides: 6. The chain's CDR3 is CATSKDRGEFTDTQYF. CDR3 sequence (DNA): TGTGCCACCAGCAAGGACAGGGGGGAGTTCACAGATACGCAGTATTTT. Filled out from reference TRBV15 and TRBJ2-3, the complete variable domain reads DAMVIQNPRYQVTQFGKPVTLSCSQTLNHNVMYWYQQKSSQAPKLLFHYYDKDFNNEADTPDNFQSRRPNTSFCFLDIRSPGLGDTAMYLCATSKDRGEFTDTQYFGPGTRLTVL.

This clonotype turned up a few times. This rearrangement joins TRBV6-1 to TRBJ1-2; a possible D gene is TRBD1 (5 bases). V lost 5 bases to trimming and J lost 4 bases, with 17 bases between them. The length of the CDR3 is 15 residues. Per germline, CDR1 MNHNS and CDR2 SASEGT. The CDR3 DNA follows: TGTGCCAGCAGTCCCGCGGGGGGAAGCCTCTATGGCTACACCTTC. Translation: CASSPAGGSLYGYTF.

This chain links TRBV3-1 with TRBJ2-1; 8 bases fit TRBD1. The germline gives CDR1 LGHDT, CDR2 YNNKEL (reference sequence). The ends lost 1 base at V and 7 bases at J; junction bases unmatched: 9. The CDR3 contains 16 residues. The CDR3 loop reads CASSQVLWTGRNEQFF. CDR3 sequence (DNA): TGTGCCAGCAGCCAAGTTCTTTGGACAGGGCGGAATGAGCAGTTCTTC.

This chain joins TRBV27 and TRBJ2-7, with 7 bases lining up with TRBD2. The germline V gene encodes CDR1 MNHEY and CDR2 SMNVEV (reference sequence). This CDR3 spans 16 amino acids. Trimming at V came to 1 base and at J to 7 bases, leaving 13 bases not matched to a gene. The CDR3 region has the DNA TGTGCCAGCAGTTTATTGCGGGGGAGGTCCAACAATGAGCAGTACTTC. Translating gives CASSLLRGRSNNEQYF.

The chain uses TRBV6-2 or TRBV6-3 and TRBJ1-5, with a weak D call TRBD1 (5 bases). This CDR3 contains 19 residues. Trimming shortened V by 2 bases and J by 1 base, and 21 bases separated the two germline ends. Germline CDR1 reads MNHEY; CDR2 reads SVGEGT. This CDR3 is CASSYLRQNGRWSNQPQHF. For the CDR3, the DNA is TGTGCCAGCAGTTACCTCCGACAGAACGGGAGATGGAGCAATCAGCCCCAGCATTTT.

This rearrangement joins TRBV29-1 to TRBJ2-1; D is unclear. The CDR3 runs to 9 residues. Germline assignment: CDR1 SQVTM and CDR2 ANQGSEA. V gave up 7 bases and J gave up 9 bases, with 7 bases separating them. The CDR3 here is CSAVSEQFF. CDR3 nucleotide sequence: TGCAGCGCTGTATCTGAGCAGTTCTTC.

The chain uses TRBV6-1 and TRBJ1-5, with D possibly matching TRBD1 (5 bases). Germline lookup yields CDR1 MNHNS and CDR2 SASEGT. CDR3 length: 15 amino acids. Trimming cost V 4 bases and J 6 bases, with 16 bases left between them. This CDR3 is CASSGGRALGQPQHF. CDR3 sequence (DNA): TGTGCCAGCAGTGGGGGCAGGGCCTTGGGTCAGCCCCAGCATTTT.

This chain joins TRBV27 and TRBJ2-7, with a possible D match to TRBD2 (5 bases). CDR3 length equals 13 residues. Germline V gene lookup returns CDR1 MNHEY and CDR2 SMNVEV (reference sequence). Trimming took 3 bases from V and 4 from J, leaving 10 bases between them. The chain's CDR3 is CASSFGIPYEQYF. The CDR3 coding sequence is TGTGCCAGCAGTTTCGGGATACCATACGAGCAGTACTTC.

The J gene is TRBJ1-1, the V gene TRBV12-3 or TRBV12-4; D may be TRBD1 (6 bases). The V gene lost 6 bases and the J gene lost 3 bases, with 14 bases spanning the gap. The CDR3 is 14 amino acids. The CDR3 nucleotides are TGTGCCAGCAGGCCGTGGACAGCTGACACTGAAGCTTTCTTT. It encodes CASRPWTADTEAFF.

J is TRBJ2-4 and V is TRBV28, with 8 bases aligning to TRBD2. There are 19 residues in the CDR3. V gave up 8 bases and J gave up 0 bases; unmatched junction bases: 18. Germline V lookup: CDR1 MDHEN, CDR2 SYDVKM. The CDR3 protein is CASALRGGGRPLAKNIQYF. Here the CDR3 DNA reads TGTGCCAGCGCCCTTCGGGGGGGAGGCAGGCCACTAGCCAAAAACATTCAGTACTTC.

The chain is built from TRBV25-1 and TRBJ2-1; a weak D match, TRBD2 (6 bases). CDR1 is MGHDK and CDR2 is SYGVNS in the germline V gene. Trimming cost V 3 bases and J 12 bases, with 18 bases left between them. There are 14 residues in the CDR3. The CDR3 region has the DNA TGTGCCAGCAGTGACCCCGGGACTTTGAGCGGGCAGTTCTTC. It codes for CASSDPGTLSGQFF.

The genes are TRBV6-5 and TRBJ2-3, with D possibly called TRBD1 or TRBD2 (5 bases each). V lost 7 bases and J lost 2, with 13 bases in between. Per germline, CDR1 MNHEY and CDR2 SVGAGI. There are 14 residues in the CDR3. The CDR3 loop reads CASTGRLTTDTQYF. DNA for the CDR3: TGTGCCAGCACAGGGAGACTAACCACAGATACGCAGTATTTT.

This clonotype has at least ten counts. The chain couples TRBV7-2 to TRBJ2-3; tentatively, D is TRBD2 (6 bases). CDR3 length: 13 residues. From germline, CDR1 is SGHTA and CDR2 FQGNSA. Trimming removed 6 bases at V and 4 bases at J, with 11 bases between. CDR3 coding DNA: TGTGCCAGCAGGGGCGGGATCGCAGATACGCAGTATTTT. Translating it yields CASRGGIADTQYF.

V and J are TRBV7-9 and TRBJ2-1; the D gene is possibly TRBD1 (6 bases). Germline V gives CDR1 SEHNR, CDR2 FQNEAQ (reference sequence). V lost 6 bases, J lost 5 bases, and 17 bases lay in between. CDR3 size: 15 residues. The CDR3 DNA is TGTGCCAGCAGTATCCCTACAGGGAACCACAATGAGCAGTTCTTC. Translating gives CASSIPTGNHNEQFF.

This clonotype was counted ten times or more. The chain couples TRBV27 to TRBJ2-3; 15 nucleotides match TRBD2. CDR3 length: 15 amino acids. The trim removed 6 bases at V and 4 bases at J, leaving 2 bases unmatched. Germline V gene sequence: CDR1 MNHEY, CDR2 SMNVEV (reference sequence). The CDR3 DNA follows: TGTGCCAGCAGAAGGACTAGCGGGGGGGCAGATACGCAGTATTTT. Encoded protein: CASRRTSGGADTQYF.